This TCR beta chain was documented in a study of cytomegalovirus exposure and HLA in healthy donors. The PCR ran on 60 Vbeta and 13 Jbeta primers. The data were produced by immunoSEQ multiplex PCR, yet TCRdb's version contains in-frame clones alone and is incomplete. The table lists approximately 200,000 clones, almost 80% of them singletons. Germline assignment: CDR1 GTSNPN and CDR2 SVGIG (reference sequence). The ends were cut back, 2 bases at V and 7 bases at J, with 8 bases in the middle. The CDR3 extends over 11 amino acids. Sequences were obtained from PBMCs. This sequence joins TRBV30 and TRBJ1-1, with unresolved D. The sequence derives from a man in his late teens or twenties in good health and CMV-seronegative. CDR3 sequence: CAWSQTREAFF. DNA for the CDR3: TGTGCCTGGAGTCAGACACGTGAAGCTTTCTTT.